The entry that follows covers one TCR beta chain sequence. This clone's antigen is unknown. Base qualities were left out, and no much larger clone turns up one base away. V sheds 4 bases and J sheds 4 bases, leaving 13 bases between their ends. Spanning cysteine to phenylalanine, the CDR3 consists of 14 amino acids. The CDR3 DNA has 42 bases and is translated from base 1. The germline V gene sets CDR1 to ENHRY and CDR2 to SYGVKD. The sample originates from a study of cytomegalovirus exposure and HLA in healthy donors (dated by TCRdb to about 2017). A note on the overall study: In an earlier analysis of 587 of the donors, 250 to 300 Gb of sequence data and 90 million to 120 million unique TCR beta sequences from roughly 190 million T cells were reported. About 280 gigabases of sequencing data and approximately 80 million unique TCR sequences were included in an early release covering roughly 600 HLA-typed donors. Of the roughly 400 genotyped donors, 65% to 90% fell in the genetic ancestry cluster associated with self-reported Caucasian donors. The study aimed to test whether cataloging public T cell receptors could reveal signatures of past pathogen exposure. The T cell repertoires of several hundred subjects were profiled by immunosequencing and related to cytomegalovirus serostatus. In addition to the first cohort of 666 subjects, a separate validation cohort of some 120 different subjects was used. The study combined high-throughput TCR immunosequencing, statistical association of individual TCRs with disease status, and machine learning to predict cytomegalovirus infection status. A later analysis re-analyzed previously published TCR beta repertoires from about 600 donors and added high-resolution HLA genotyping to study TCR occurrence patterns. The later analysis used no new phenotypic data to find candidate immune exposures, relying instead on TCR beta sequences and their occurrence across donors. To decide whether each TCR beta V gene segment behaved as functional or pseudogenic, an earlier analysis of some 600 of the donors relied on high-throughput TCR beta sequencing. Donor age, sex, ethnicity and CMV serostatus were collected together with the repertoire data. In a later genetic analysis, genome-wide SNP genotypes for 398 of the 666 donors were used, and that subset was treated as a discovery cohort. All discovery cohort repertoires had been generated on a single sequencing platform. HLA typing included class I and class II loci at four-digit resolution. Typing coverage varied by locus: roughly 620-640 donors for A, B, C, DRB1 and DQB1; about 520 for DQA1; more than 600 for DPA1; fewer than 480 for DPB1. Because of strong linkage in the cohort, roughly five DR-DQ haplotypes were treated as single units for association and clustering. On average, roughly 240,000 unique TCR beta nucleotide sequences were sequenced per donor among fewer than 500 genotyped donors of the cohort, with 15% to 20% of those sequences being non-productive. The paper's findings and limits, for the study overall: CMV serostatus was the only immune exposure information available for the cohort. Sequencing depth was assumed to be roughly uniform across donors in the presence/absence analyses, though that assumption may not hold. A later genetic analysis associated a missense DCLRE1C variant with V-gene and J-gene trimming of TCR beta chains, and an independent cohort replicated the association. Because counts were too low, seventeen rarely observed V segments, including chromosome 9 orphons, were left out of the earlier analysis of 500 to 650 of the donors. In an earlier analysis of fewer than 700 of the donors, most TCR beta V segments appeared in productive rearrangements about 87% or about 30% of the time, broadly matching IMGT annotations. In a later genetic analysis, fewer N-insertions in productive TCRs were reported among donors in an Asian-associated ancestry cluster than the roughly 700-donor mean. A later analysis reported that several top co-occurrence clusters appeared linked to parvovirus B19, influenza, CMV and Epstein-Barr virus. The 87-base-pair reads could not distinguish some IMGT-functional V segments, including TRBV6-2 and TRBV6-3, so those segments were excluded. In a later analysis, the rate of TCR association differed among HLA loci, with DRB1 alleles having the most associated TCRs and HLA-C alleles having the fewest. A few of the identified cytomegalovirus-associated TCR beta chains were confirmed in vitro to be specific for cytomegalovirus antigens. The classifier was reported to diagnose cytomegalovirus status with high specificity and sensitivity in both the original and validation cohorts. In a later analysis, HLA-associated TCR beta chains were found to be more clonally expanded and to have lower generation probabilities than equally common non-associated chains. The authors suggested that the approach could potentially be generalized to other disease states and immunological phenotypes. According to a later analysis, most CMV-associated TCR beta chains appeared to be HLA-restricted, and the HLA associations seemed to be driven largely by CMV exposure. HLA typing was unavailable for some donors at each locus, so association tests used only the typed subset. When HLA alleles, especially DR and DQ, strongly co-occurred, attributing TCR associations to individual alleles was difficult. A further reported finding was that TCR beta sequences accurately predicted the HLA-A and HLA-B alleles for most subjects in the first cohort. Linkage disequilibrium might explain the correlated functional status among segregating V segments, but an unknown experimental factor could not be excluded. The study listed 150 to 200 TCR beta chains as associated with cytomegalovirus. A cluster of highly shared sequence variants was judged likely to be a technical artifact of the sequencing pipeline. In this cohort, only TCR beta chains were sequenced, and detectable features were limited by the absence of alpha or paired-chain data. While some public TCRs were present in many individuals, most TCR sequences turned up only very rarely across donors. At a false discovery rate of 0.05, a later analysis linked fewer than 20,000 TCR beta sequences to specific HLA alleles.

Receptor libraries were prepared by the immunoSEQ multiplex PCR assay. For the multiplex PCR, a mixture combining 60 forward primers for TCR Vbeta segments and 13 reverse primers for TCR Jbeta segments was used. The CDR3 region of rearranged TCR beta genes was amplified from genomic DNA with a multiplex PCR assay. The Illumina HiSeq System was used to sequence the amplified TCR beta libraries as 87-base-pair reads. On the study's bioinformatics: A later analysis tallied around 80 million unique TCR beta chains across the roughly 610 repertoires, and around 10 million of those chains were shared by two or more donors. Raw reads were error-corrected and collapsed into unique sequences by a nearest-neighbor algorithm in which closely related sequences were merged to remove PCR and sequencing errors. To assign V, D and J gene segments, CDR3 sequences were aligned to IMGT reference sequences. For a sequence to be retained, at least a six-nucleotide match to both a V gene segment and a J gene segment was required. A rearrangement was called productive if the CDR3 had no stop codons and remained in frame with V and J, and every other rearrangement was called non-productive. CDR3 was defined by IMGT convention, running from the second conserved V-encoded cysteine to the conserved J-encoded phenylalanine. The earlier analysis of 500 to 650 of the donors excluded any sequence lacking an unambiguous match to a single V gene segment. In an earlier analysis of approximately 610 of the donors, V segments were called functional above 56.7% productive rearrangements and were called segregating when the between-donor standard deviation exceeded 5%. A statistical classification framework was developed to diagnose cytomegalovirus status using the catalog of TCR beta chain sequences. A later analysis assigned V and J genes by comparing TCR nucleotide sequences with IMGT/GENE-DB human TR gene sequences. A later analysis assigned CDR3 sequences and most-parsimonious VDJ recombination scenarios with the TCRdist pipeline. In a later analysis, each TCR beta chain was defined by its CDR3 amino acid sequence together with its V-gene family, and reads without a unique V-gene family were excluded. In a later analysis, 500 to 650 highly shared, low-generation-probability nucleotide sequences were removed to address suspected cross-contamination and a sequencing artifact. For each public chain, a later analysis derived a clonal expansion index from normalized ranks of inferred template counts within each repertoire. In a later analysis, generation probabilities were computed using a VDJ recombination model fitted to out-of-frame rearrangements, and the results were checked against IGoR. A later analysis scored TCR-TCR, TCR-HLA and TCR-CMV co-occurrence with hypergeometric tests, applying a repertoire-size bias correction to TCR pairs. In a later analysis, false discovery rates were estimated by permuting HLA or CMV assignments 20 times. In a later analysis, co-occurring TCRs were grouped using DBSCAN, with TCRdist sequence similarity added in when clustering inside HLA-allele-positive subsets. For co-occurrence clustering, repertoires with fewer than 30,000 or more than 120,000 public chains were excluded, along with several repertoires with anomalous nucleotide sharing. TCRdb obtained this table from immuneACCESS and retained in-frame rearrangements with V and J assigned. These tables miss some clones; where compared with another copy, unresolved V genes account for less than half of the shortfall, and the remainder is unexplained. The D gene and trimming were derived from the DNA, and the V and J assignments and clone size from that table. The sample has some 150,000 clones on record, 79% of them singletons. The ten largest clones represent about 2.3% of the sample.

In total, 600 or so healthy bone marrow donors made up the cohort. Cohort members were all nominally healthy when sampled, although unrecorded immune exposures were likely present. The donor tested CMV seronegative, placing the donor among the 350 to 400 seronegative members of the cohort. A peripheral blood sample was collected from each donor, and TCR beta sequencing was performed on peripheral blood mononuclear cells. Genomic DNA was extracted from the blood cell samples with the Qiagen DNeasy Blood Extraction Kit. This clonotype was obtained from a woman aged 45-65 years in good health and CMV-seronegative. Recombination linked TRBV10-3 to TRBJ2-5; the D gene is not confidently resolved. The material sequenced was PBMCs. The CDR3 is CAISAVSERETQYF. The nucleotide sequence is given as TGTGCCATCAGTGCGGTGTCGGAGAGAGAGACCCAGTACTTC.